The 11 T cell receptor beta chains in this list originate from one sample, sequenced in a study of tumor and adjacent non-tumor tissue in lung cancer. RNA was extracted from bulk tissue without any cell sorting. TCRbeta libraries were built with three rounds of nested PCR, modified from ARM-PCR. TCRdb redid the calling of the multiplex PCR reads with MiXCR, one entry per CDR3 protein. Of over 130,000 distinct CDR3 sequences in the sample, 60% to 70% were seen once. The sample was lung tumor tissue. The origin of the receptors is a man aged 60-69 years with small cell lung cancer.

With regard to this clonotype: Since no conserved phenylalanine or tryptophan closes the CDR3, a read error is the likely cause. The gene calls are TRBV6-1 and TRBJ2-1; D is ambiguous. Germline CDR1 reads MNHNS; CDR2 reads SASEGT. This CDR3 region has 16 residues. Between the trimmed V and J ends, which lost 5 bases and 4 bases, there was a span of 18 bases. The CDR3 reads CASSRETQIRYNEQFI. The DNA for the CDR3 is TGTGCCAGCAGTCGTGAGACACAGATACGTTACAATGAGCAGTTCATC.

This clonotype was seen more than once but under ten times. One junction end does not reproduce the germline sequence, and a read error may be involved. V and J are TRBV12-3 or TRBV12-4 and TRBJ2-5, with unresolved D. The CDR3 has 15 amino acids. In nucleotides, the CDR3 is TGTGACAGCAGTATGATGGACGGCTTCCAAGAGACCCAGTACTTC. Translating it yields CDSSMMDGFQETQYF.

The CDR3 DNA follows: TGCAGTGCTAGAGGGCTAGCGGGCTCCCACGAGCAGTACGTC. Translation: CSARGLAGSHEQYV. This chain uses TRBV20-1 with TRBJ2-7; 8 bases fit TRBD2. Germline lookup yields CDR1 DFQATT and CDR2 SNEGSKA (reference sequence). This CDR3 has 14 residues.

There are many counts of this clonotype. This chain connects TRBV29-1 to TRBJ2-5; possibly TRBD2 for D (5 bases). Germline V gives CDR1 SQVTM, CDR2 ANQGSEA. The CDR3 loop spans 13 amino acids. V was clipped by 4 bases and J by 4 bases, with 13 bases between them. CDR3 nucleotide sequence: TGCAGCGTTGGGTTCGGAGGACGAGAGACCCAGTACTTC. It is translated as CSVGFGGRETQYF.

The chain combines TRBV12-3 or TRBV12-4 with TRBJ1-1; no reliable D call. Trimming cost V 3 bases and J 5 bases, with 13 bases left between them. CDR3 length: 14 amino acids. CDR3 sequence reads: CASSFRGSGTEAFF. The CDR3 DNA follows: TGTGCCAGCAGTTTCCGCGGGTCGGGAACTGAAGCTTTCTTT.

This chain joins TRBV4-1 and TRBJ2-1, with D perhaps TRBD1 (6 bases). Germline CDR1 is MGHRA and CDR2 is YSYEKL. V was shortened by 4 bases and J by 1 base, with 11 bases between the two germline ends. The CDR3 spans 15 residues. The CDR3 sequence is CASSRGGDSYNEQFF. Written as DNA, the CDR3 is TGCGCCAGCAGCCGAGGGGGAGATTCCTACAATGAGCAGTTCTTC.

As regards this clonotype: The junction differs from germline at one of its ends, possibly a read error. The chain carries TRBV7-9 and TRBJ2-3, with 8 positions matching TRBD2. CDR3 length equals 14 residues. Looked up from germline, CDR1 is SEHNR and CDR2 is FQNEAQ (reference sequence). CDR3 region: CANSLEGLADTQYF. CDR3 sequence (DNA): TGTGCCAACAGCTTAGAGGGACTAGCAGATACGCAGTATTTT.

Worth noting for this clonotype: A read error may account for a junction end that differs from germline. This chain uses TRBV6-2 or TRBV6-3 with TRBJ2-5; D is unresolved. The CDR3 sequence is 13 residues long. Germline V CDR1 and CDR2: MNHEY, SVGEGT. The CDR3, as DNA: TGTGCCAGCAGTCCCCTCCCTAGAGAGATCCAGAACTTC. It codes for CASSPLPREIQNF.

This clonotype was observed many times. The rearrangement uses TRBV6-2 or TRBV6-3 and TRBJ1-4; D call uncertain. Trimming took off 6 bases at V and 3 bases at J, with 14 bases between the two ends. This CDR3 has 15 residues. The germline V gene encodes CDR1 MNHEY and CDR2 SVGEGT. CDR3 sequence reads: CASSPRGNPNEKLFF. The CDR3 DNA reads TGTGCCAGCAGCCCACGTGGGAATCCTAATGAAAAACTGTTTTTT.

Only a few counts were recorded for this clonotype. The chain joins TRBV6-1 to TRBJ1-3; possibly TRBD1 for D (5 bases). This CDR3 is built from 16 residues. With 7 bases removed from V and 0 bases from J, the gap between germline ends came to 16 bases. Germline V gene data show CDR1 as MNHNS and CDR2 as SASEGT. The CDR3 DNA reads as TGTGCCAGCATTTCGCCTGACAGAGGCTCTGGAAACACCATATATTTT. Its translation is CASISPDRGSGNTIYF.

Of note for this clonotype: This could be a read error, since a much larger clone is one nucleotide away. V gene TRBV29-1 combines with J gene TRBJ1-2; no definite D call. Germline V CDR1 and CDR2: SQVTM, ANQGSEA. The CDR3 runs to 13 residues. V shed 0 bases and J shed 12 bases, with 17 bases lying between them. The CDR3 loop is CSVEDAGRQGHTF. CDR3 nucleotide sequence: TGCAGCGTTGAAGATGCGGGAAGGCAAGGCCACACCTTC.